This T cell receptor (beta chain) was captured by sequencing in a study of blood T cell repertoires in COVID-19. Study-level information: The study drew acute and convalescent COVID-19 samples from the United States, Italy and Spain. T cells, B-cell-depleted T cells, or PBMCs provided the cDNA or gDNA that served as material.

Original methodology: Reference gene primer amplification in the assay estimated nucleated cell counts. Here immunoSEQ multiplex PCR was the method, and the copy in TCRdb shows in-frame clones only, minus some. V and J calls and clone size follow that table, whereas D and trimming were derived from the DNA. The data contain approximately 110,000 clones, 86% of them singletons. This TCR came from a human donor in a cohort sampled during active COVID-19. Sequencing input: peripheral blood.

The CDR3 DNA reads as TGCGCCAGCAGCCCCGCGGCGGGGCTGTCCTACGAGCAGTACTTC. Its translation is CASSPAAGLSYEQYF. The rearrangement links TRBV4-3 to TRBJ2-7; a weak D match, TRBD2 (6 bases). In germline, CDR1 is LGHNA, CDR2 YSLEER. CDR3 length: 15 amino acids. The germline V and J ends were trimmed by 4 bases and 1 base, with 14 bases remaining between them.